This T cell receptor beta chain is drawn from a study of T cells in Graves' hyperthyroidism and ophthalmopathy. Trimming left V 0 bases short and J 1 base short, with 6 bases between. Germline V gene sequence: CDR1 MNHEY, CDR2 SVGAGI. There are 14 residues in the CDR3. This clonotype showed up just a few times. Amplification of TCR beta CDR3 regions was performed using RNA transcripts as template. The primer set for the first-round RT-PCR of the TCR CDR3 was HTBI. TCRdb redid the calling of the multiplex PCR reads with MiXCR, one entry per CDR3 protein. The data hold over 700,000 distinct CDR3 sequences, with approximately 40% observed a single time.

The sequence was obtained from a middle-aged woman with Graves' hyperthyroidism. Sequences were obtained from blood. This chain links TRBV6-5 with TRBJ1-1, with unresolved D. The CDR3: CASSYSIENTEAFF. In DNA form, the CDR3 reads TGTGCCAGCAGTTACTCGATAGAGAACACTGAAGCTTTCTTT.